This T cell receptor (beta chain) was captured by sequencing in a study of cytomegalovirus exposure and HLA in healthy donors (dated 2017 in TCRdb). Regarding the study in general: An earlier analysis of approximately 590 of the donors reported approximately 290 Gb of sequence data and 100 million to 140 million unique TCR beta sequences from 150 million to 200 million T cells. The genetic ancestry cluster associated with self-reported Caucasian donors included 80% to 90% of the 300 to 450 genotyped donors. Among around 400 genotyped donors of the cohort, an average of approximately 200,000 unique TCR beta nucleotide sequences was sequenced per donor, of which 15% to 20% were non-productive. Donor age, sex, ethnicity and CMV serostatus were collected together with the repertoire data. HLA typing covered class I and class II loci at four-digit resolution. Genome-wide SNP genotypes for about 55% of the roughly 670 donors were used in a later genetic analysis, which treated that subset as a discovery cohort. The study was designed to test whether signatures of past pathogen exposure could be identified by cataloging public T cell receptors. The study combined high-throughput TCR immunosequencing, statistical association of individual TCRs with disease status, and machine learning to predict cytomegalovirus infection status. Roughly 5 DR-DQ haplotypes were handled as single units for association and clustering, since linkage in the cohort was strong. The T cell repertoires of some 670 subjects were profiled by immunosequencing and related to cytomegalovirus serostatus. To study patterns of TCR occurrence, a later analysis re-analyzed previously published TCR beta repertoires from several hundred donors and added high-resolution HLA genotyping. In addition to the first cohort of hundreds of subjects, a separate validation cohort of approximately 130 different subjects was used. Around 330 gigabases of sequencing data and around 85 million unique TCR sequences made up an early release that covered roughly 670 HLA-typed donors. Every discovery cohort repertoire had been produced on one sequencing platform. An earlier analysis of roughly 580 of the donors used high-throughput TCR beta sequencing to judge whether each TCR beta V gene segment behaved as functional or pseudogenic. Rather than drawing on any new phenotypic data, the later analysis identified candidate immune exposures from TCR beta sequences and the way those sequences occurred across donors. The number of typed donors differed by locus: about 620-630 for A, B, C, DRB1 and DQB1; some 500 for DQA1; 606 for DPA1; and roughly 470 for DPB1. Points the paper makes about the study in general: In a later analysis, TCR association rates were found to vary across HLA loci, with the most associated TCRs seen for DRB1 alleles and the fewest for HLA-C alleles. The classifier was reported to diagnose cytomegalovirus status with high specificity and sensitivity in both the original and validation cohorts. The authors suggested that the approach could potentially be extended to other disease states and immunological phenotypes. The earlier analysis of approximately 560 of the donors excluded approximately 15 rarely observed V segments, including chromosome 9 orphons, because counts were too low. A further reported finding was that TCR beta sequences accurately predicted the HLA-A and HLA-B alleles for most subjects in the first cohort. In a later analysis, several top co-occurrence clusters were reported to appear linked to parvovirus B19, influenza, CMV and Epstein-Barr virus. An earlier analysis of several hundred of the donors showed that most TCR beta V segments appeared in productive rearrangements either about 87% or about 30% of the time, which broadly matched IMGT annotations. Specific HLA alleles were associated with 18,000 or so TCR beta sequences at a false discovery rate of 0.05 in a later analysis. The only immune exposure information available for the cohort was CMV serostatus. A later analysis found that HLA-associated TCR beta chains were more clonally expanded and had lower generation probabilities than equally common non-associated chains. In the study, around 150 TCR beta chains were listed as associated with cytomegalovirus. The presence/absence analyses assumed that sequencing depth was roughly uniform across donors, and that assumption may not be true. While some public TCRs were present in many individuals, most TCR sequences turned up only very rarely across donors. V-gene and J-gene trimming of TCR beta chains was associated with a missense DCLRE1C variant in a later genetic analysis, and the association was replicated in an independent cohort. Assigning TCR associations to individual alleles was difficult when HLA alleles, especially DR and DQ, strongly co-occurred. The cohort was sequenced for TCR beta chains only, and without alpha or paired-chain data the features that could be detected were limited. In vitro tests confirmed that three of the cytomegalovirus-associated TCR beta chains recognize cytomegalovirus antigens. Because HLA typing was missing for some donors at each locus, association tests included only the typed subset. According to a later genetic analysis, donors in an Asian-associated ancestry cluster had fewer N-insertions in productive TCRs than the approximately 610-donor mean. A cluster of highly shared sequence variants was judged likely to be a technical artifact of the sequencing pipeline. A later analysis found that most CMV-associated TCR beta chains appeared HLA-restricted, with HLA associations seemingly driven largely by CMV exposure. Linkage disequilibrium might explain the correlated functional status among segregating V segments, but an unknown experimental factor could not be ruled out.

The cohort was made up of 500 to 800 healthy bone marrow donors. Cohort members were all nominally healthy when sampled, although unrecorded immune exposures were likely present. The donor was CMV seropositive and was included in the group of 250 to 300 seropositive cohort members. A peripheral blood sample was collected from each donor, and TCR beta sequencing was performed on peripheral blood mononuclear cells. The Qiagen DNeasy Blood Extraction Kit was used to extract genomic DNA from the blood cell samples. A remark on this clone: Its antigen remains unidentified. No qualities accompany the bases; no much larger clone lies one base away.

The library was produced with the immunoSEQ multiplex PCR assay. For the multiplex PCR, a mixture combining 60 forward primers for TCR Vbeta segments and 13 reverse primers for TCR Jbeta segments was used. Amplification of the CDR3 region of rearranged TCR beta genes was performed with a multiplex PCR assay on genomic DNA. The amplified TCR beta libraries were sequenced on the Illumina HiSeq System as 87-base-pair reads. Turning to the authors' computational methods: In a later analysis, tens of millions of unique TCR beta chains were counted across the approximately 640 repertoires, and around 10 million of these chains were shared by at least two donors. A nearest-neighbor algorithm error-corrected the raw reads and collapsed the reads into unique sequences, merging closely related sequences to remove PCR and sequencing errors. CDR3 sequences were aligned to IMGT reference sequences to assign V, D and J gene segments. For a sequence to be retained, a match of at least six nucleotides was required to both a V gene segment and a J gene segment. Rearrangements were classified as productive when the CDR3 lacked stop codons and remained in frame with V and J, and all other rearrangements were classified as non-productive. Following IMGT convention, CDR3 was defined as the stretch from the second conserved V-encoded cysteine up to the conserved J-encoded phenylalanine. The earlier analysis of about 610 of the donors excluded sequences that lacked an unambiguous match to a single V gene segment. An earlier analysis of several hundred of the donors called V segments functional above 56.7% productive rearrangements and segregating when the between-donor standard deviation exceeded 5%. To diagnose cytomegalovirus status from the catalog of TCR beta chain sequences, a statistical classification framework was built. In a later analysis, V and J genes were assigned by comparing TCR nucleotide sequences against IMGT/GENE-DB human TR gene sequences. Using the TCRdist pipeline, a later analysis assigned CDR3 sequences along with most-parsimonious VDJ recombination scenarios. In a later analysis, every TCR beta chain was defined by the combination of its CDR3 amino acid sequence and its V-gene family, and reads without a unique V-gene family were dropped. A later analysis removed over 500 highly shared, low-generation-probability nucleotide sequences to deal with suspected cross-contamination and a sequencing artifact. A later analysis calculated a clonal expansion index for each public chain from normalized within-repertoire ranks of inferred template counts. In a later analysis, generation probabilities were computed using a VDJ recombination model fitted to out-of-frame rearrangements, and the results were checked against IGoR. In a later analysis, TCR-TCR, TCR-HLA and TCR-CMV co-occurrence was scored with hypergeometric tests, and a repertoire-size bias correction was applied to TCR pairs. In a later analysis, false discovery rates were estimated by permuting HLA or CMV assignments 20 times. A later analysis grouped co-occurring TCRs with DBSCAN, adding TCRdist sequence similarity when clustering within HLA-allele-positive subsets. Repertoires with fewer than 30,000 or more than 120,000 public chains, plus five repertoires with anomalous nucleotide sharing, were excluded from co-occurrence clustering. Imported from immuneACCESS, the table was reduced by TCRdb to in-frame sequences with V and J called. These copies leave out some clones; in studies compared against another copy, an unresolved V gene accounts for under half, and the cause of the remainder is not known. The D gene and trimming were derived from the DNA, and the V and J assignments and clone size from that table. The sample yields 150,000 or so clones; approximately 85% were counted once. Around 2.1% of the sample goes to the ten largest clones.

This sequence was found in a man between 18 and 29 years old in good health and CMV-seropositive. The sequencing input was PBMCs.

Here is the DNA: TGTGCCACCAGCAGAGATCGGGCCCCGCCGAGGGTCGAGCAGTACTTC. Its product reads: CATSRDRAPPRVEQYF. This receptor chain uses TRBV15 and TRBJ2-7; a tentative D match to TRBD2 spans 5 bases. In the germline V gene (reference sequence), CDR1 corresponds to LNHNV and CDR2 to YYDKDF. There are 16 amino acids in the CDR3, from cysteine to phenylalanine inclusive. Only the CDR3 portion is preserved as DNA: 48 bases, with reading frame beginning at the first base. Trimming takes 0 bases from V and 6 bases from J, and the germline ends sit 18 bases apart. The variable domain in full, with residues beyond the CDR3 obtained from the reference TRBV15 and TRBJ2-7 genes, is DAMVIQNPRYQVTQFGKPVTLSCSQTLNHNVMYWYQQKSSQAPKLLFHYYDKDFNNEADTPDNFQSRRPNTSFCFLDIRSPGLGDTAMYLCATSRDRAPPRVEQYFGPGTRLTVT.